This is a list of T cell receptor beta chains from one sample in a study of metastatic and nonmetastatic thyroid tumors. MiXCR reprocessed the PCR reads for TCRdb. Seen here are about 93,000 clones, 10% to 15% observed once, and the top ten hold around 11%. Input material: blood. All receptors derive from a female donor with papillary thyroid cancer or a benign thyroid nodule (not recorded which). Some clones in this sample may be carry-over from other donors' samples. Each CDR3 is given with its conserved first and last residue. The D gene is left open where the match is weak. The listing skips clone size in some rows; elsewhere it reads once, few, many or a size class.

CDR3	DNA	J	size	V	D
CASSEGGTGDGYTF	TGTGCCAGCAGTGAGGGGGGCACGGGTGATGGCTACACCTTC	TRBJ1-2	few	TRBV6-1	.
CSSIFDRGSYEQYF	TGTTCCAGCATCTTCGACAGGGGCTCCTACGAGCAGTACTTC	TRBJ2-7	.	TRBV5-5	TRBD1
CASSFGLAGYNEQFF	TGTGCCAGCAGTTTCGGACTAGCGGGGTACAATGAGCAGTTCTTC	TRBJ2-1	many	TRBV28	TRBD2
CASSFGTGGYNEQFF	TGTGCCAGCAGTTTCGGGACAGGGGGCTACAATGAGCAGTTCTTC	TRBJ2-1	many	TRBV6-1	TRBD1
CASSPAGINEQFF	TGTGCCAGCAGCCCAGCGGGGATTAATGAGCAGTTCTTC	TRBJ2-1	many	TRBV7-6	TRBD2
CASSPLPQERSYNEQFF	TGTGCCAGCTCACCACTTCCTCAGGAAAGGTCCTACAATGAGCAGTTCTTC	TRBJ2-1	many	TRBV18	.
CASSLMGSEAFF	TGTGCCAGCAGTTTAATGGGGAGTGAAGCTTTCTTT	TRBJ1-1	many	TRBV27	.
CAALSGSSYNEQFF	TGTGCCGCTCTTAGCGGGAGCTCCTACAATGAGCAGTTCTTC	TRBJ2-1	many	TRBV6-1	TRBD2
CASRQLAADTDTQYF	TGTGCCAGCAGACAACTAGCGGCCGACACAGATACGCAGTATTTT	TRBJ2-3	many	TRBV6-2/TRBV6-3	TRBD2
CASSLFGNTGELFF	TGTGCCAGCAGCTTATTCGGAAACACCGGGGAGCTGTTTTTT	TRBJ2-2	many	TRBV11-2	.
CASSEDPVSGTPYNEQFF	TGTGCCAGCAGTGAAGATCCCGTGTCAGGGACTCCCTACAATGAGCAGTTCTTC	TRBJ2-1	.	TRBV2	.
CSALFRGQHQPQHF	TGCAGTGCACTATTTCGGGGCCAGCATCAGCCCCAGCATTTT	TRBJ1-5	many	TRBV20-1	.
CASSEAGGHSYEQYF	TGTGCCAGCAGTGAAGCCGGCGGACATTCCTACGAGCAGTACTTC	TRBJ2-7	many	TRBV6-1	.
CASSFGTAANYGYTF	TGTGCCAGCAGCTTTGGGACAGCCGCTAACTATGGCTACACCTTC	TRBJ1-2	many	TRBV7-2	TRBD1
CASSLVTGPHNEQFF	TGTGCCAGCAGTTTAGTGACAGGACCCCACAATGAGCAGTTCTTC	TRBJ2-1	few	TRBV27	.
CASSQEGATNEKLFF	TGCGCCAGCAGCCAAGAGGGGGCAACTAATGAAAAACTGTTTTTT	TRBJ1-4	medium-sized	TRBV4-3	.
CASSHPKARLNTGELFF	TGCGCCAGCAGCCACCCTAAGGCACGCCTGAATACCGGGGAGCTGTTTTTT	TRBJ2-2	many	TRBV4-1	.
CASTLLGGPTDTQYF	TGTGCCAGTACCCTTTTGGGGGGACCCACAGATACGCAGTATTTT	TRBJ2-3	many	TRBV19	.
CAWSRDRGGGELFF	TGTGCCTGGAGTCGGGACAGGGGAGGCGGGGAGCTGTTTTTT	TRBJ2-2	many	TRBV30	TRBD1
CASSYGGRDETQYF	TGTGCCAGCAGTTACGGGGGGCGAGATGAGACCCAGTACTTC	TRBJ2-5	many	TRBV6-5	.
CASSQELRAGEQYF	TGCGCCAGCAGCCAAGAATTACGAGCCGGGGAGCAGTACTTC	TRBJ2-7	many	TRBV4-3	.
CSSRSSGSYEQYF	TGTTCCAGTCGGTCTAGCGGGAGCTACGAGCAGTACTTC	TRBJ2-7	.	TRBV6-2/TRBV6-3	TRBD2
CASSQDGGLLTDTQYF	TGTGCCAGCAGCCAAGACGGGGGACTTCTCACAGATACGCAGTATTTT	TRBJ2-3	many	TRBV14	.
CASSPSAGGGTDTQYF	TGTGCCAGCAGTCCGTCAGCGGGAGGCGGCACAGATACGCAGTATTTT	TRBJ2-3	many	TRBV27	TRBD2
CASSYADRGRTF	TGTGCCAGCAGTTATGCCGACAGGGGCCGCACCTTC	TRBJ1-2	many	TRBV28	TRBD1
CASSLAIGSGELFF	TGTGCCAGCAGCCTGGCCATAGGATCCGGGGAGCTGTTTTTT	TRBJ2-2	many	TRBV7-2	.